Each of the 10 T cell receptor beta chains below was sequenced from the same sample in a study of T cell responses to AZD1222 COVID-19 vaccine. Clones were read by immunoSEQ multiplex PCR, and TCRdb kept only the in-frame ones, dropping some. The sample yields roughly 150,000 clones, about 93% seen once. The material was peripheral blood, obtained on day 0 of AZD1222 vaccination. The receptor source for this set is an adult in good health.

The genes are TRBV7-8 and TRBJ2-5; D could derive from TRBD1 or TRBD2 (6 bases each). The CDR3 loop spans 13 amino acids. From germline, CDR1 is SGHVS and CDR2 FQNEAQ. The V and J ends lost 3 bases and 3 bases respectively, with 8 bases between them. As DNA, the CDR3 is TGTGCCAGCAGCTTGGGGGGCGAAGAGACCCAGTACTTC. This sequence encodes CASSLGGEETQYF.

V and J are TRBV7-2 and TRBJ2-7; D is perhaps TRBD1 (6 bases). The CDR3 is 14 residues long. Germline CDR1 and CDR2: SGHTA and FQGNSA. The V end was cut by 5 bases, the J end by 3 bases, with 14 bases between. Here the CDR3 reads CASSHIGTYYEQYF. The CDR3 DNA reads as TGTGCCAGCAGCCACATCGGGACATACTACGAGCAGTACTTC.

The chain has TRBV19 and TRBJ2-5; D may be TRBD1 (5 bases). The CDR3 is 13 residues long. Looked up from germline, CDR1 is LNHDA and CDR2 is SQIVND (reference sequence). The V gene lost 4 bases and the J gene lost 2 bases, with 8 bases spanning the gap. CDR3 residues: CASSTQGQETQYF. Here the CDR3 DNA reads TGTGCCAGTAGTACTCAGGGTCAAGAGACCCAGTACTTC.

The J gene is TRBJ1-2, the V gene TRBV5-8; D might be TRBD1 (5 bases). V lost 4 bases, J lost 4 bases, and 11 bases lay in between. The germline V gene has CDR1 SGHTS and CDR2 YDEGEE. CDR3 length equals 13 residues. The DNA for the CDR3 is TGTGCCAGCAGCGGGGGTGGGCGCTATGGCTACACCTTC. Its translation: CASSGGGRYGYTF.

The V and J genes are TRBV2 and TRBJ2-3; 7 bases match TRBD1. CDR3 length: 15 amino acids. The trim removed 5 bases at V and 1 base at J, leaving 6 bases unmatched. The germline CDR1 and CDR2 sequences are SNHLY and FYNNEI. The CDR3 sequence: CASSNYRGGTDTQYF. Here the CDR3 DNA reads TGTGCCAGCAGTAATTACAGGGGTGGCACAGATACGCAGTATTTT.

The rearrangement links TRBV27 to TRBJ2-2; D ambiguous. Trimming stripped 6 bases from V and 1 base from J, with 9 bases between. The V gene's germline CDR1 is MNHEY and CDR2 SMNVEV (reference sequence). CDR3 length: 14 residues. The CDR3 nucleotides are TGTGCCAGCAGATTTCAGGTGAACACCGGGGAGCTGTTTTTT. Its translation: CASRFQVNTGELFF.

This sequence joins TRBV7-9 and TRBJ2-7; 7 bases are shared with TRBD2. The CDR3 has 12 residues. Trimming took 8 bases from V and 5 from J; bases not matched to a gene: 6. The germline V gene has CDR1 SEHNR and CDR2 FQNEAQ (reference sequence). CDR3 region: CASGGGFHEQYF. The CDR3 DNA sequence: TGTGCCAGCGGCGGGGGTTTCCACGAGCAGTACTTC.

This clone was seen only once. The chain employs TRBV11-2 and TRBJ1-4; D perhaps matches TRBD1 (6 bases). From germline, CDR1 is SGHAT and CDR2 FQNNGV. Trimming took 5 bases from V and 8 from J, leaving 15 bases between them. The CDR3 has 14 amino acids. In DNA form, the CDR3 reads TGTGCCAGCAGCAACAACAGGGCGGAGGAAAAACTGTTTTTT. This translates into CASSNNRAEEKLFF.

The chain joins TRBV5-1 to TRBJ2-7; no clear D gene. Trimming took 2 bases from V and 0 from J, leaving 9 bases between them. Looked up from germline, CDR1 is SGHRS and CDR2 is YFSETQ. The CDR3 covers 14 residues. CDR3 loop: CASSFEPTSYEQYF. CDR3 sequence (DNA): TGCGCCAGCAGCTTCGAACCGACCTCCTACGAGCAGTACTTC.

The chain employs TRBV27 and TRBJ2-3, with unresolved D. The CDR3 runs to 13 residues. Per the germline V gene, CDR1 is MNHEY and CDR2 is SMNVEV (reference sequence). Trimming cost V 3 bases and J 2 bases, with 6 bases left between them. The CDR3 bases are TGTGCCAGCAGTTTCGGAGTCACAGATACGCAGTATTTT. Protein sequence: CASSFGVTDTQYF.